These T cell receptor beta chains were read from a single sample in a study of T cell responses to AZD1222 COVID-19 vaccine. The table came from immunoSEQ multiplex PCR; TCRdb's copy has only in-frame clones and leaves some out. The sample carries more than 150,000 clones, 85% to 90% recorded once. Specimen: peripheral blood, collected on day 0 of AZD1222 vaccination. Receptors originate from an adult in good health. CDR3s include the opening cysteine and the closing phenylalanine or tryptophan. The size field is filled for only some rows; it gives once, few, many or a size class.

abundance: -; v_gene: TRBV4-1; j_gene: TRBJ2-3; CDR3aa: CASSQSSLAGGTDTQYF
abundance: -; v_gene: TRBV14; j_gene: TRBJ1-3; CDR3aa: CASSQSSSAGNTIYF
abundance: -; v_gene: TRBV6-1; j_gene: TRBJ1-1; CDR3aa: CASSGFTGSRNTEAFF
abundance: -; v_gene: TRBV13; j_gene: TRBJ2-7; CDR3aa: CASSFGTPTYEQYF
abundance: -; v_gene: TRBV2; j_gene: TRBJ2-3; CDR3aa: CASSIAGATDTQYF
abundance: -; v_gene: TRBV4-1; j_gene: TRBJ1-2; CDR3aa: CASSQGEGPYGYTF
abundance: -; v_gene: TRBV25-1; j_gene: TRBJ1-5; CDR3aa: CASSESRTATGQPQHF
abundance: once; v_gene: TRBV2; j_gene: TRBJ2-7; CDR3aa: CASTGGTSRYEQYF
abundance: -; v_gene: TRBV20-1; j_gene: TRBJ1-2; CDR3aa: CSAGRYDGYTF
abundance: -; v_gene: TRBV19; j_gene: TRBJ1-5; CDR3aa: CASSPSADRRYQPQHF
abundance: -; v_gene: TRBV18; j_gene: TRBJ2-1; CDR3aa: CASSPPQDEQFF
abundance: -; v_gene: TRBV13; j_gene: TRBJ2-5; CDR3aa: CASSKTGGQETQYF
abundance: -; v_gene: TRBV5-1; j_gene: TRBJ1-2; CDR3aa: CASRLDPNYGYTF
abundance: once; v_gene: TRBV9; j_gene: TRBJ2-1; CDR3aa: CASSVASGGAREQFF
abundance: -; v_gene: TRBV6-5; j_gene: TRBJ1-3; CDR3aa: CASSRDRYSGNTIYF
abundance: -; v_gene: TRBV19; j_gene: TRBJ2-1; CDR3aa: CASSPGLEQFF
abundance: -; v_gene: TRBV15; j_gene: TRBJ1-4; CDR3aa: CATSRVFEKLFF
abundance: -; v_gene: TRBV5-4; j_gene: TRBJ1-2; CDR3aa: CASSSEADYGYTF
abundance: -; v_gene: TRBV15; j_gene: TRBJ1-6; CDR3aa: CATSKTGTNSPLHF
abundance: -; v_gene: TRBV6-5; j_gene: TRBJ2-7; CDR3aa: CASSSRVDGAYEQYF
abundance: -; v_gene: TRBV7-2; j_gene: TRBJ2-5; CDR3aa: CASSWAGGAAETQYF
abundance: -; v_gene: TRBV21-1; j_gene: TRBJ2-2; CDR3aa: CASSKLIGGGPGELFF
abundance: -; v_gene: TRBV4-2; j_gene: TRBJ1-3; CDR3aa: CASSQAGTEKRNTIYF
abundance: -; v_gene: TRBV5-4; j_gene: TRBJ2-4; CDR3aa: CASSSGGGGTTTGNIQYF
abundance: -; v_gene: TRBV6-6; j_gene: TRBJ2-7; CDR3aa: CASSFPGQGLYEQYF
abundance: -; v_gene: TRBV6-5; j_gene: TRBJ1-2; CDR3aa: CASSEGGRGYGYTF
abundance: -; v_gene: TRBV2; j_gene: TRBJ1-5; CDR3aa: CASSEYVDQPQHF
abundance: -; v_gene: TRBV2; j_gene: TRBJ2-7; CDR3aa: CASSGGRLSSYEQYF
abundance: -; v_gene: TRBV6-6; j_gene: TRBJ2-7; CDR3aa: CASSRASGIIEQYF
abundance: -; v_gene: TRBV7-9; j_gene: TRBJ2-3; CDR3aa: CASSFSPDTQYF
abundance: -; v_gene: TRBV18; j_gene: TRBJ2-7; CDR3aa: CASSPLMDYEQYF
abundance: -; v_gene: TRBV11-3; j_gene: TRBJ2-7; CDR3aa: CASSFVLGEQYF
abundance: -; v_gene: TRBV6-5; j_gene: TRBJ2-5; CDR3aa: CASSYSGQGVETQYF
abundance: -; v_gene: TRBV9; j_gene: TRBJ1-5; CDR3aa: CASSPDRGSNQPQHF
abundance: -; v_gene: TRBV4-2; j_gene: TRBJ2-2; CDR3aa: CASSQDSQRGNTGELFF
abundance: -; v_gene: TRBV5-6; j_gene: TRBJ1-5; CDR3aa: CASSMAGLSPNQPQHF
abundance: -; v_gene: TRBV10-3; j_gene: TRBJ1-5; CDR3aa: CATHREGNQPQHF
abundance: -; v_gene: TRBV11-1; j_gene: TRBJ2-7; CDR3aa: CASSLAGAGNEQYF
abundance: -; v_gene: TRBV23-1; j_gene: TRBJ1-2; CDR3aa: CARPRRGQERGGGYTF
abundance: -; v_gene: TRBV3-1/TRBV3-2; j_gene: TRBJ1-5; CDR3aa: CASSQDSTGGQPQHF
abundance: -; v_gene: TRBV27; j_gene: TRBJ1-4; CDR3aa: CASTRTGASTNEKLFF
abundance: -; v_gene: TRBV6-6; j_gene: TRBJ1-4; CDR3aa: CASSYFQGPNEKLFF
abundance: -; v_gene: TRBV6-5; j_gene: TRBJ1-6; CDR3aa: CASSRDRDSPLHF
abundance: -; v_gene: TRBV18; j_gene: TRBJ2-2; CDR3aa: CASRGTGTGELFF
abundance: -; v_gene: TRBV19; j_gene: TRBJ1-5; CDR3aa: CASDALGVASNQPQHF
abundance: -; v_gene: TRBV19; j_gene: TRBJ1-2; CDR3aa: CASSPSGQGLSLYGYTF
abundance: -; v_gene: TRBV3-1/TRBV3-2; j_gene: TRBJ2-5; CDR3aa: CASSLGAGGETQYF
abundance: once; v_gene: TRBV6-5; j_gene: TRBJ1-4; CDR3aa: CASTAPSGTNEKLFF
abundance: -; v_gene: TRBV6-5; j_gene: TRBJ1-1; CDR3aa: CASSLQYLNTEAFF
abundance: -; v_gene: TRBV9; j_gene: TRBJ2-1; CDR3aa: CASSADVAPRNEQFF